A selection of T cell receptor beta chains follows, all from one sample in a study of metastatic and nonmetastatic thyroid tumors. TCRdb ran MiXCR on the PCR reads. Of roughly 6,500 clones listed, under 40% were seen once; the top ten hold less than 45%. The source material was adjacent normal tissue. The receptor source for this set is a male donor with papillary thyroid cancer or a benign thyroid nodule (not recorded which). Some clones in this sample may be carry-over from other donors' samples. The CDR3 runs from the conserved cysteine through the conserved F or W. D genes are given only for firm matches. The listing skips clone size in some rows; elsewhere it reads once, few, many or a size class.

NA,TRBV11-3,few,TRBJ1-1,TGTGCCAGCACAACCCTTCTGTTCGGGCAAACTGAAGCTTTCTTT,CASTTLLFGQTEAFF
TRBD2,TRBV19,NA,TRBJ2-1,TGTGCCAGTAGTATCATCAGGGCTAGCGGGAGGGCCAATCGTGAGCAGTTCTTC,CASSIIRASGRANREQFF
TRBD1,TRBV7-2,NA,TRBJ2-2,TGTGCCAGCAGCCGGGACAGAGCGAACACCGGGGAGCTGTTTTTT,CASSRDRANTGELFF
NA,TRBV27,few,TRBJ2-7,TGTGCCAGCAGTTTAGGCGGGACAGCCTACGAGCAGTACTTC,CASSLGGTAYEQYF
TRBD1,TRBV7-9,few,TRBJ1-1,TGTGCCAGCAGCTATGGACAGGGTTTGAACACTGAAGCTTTCTTT,CASSYGQGLNTEAFF
TRBD1,TRBV28,NA,TRBJ1-6,TGTGCCAGCAGCGAAAGGACAGGTGGATGCTCACCCCTCCACTTT,CASSERTGGCSPLHF
TRBD1,TRBV5-1,NA,TRBJ2-1,TGCGCCAGCACCCGTGGGGACAGGGGGGGCGATGAGCAGTTCTTC,CASTRGDRGGDEQFF
NA,TRBV3-1,NA,TRBJ2-7,TGTGCCAGCAGCTCAGGGTTAGTTGGTGAGCAGTACTTC,CASSSGLVGEQYF
NA,TRBV6-1,few,TRBJ1-1,TGTGCCAGCAGTGAACAATGGCACAACACTGAAGCTTTCTTT,CASSEQWHNTEAFF
NA,TRBV28,few,TRBJ2-7,TGTGCCAGCAGTCCTCCCTCTTCCTACGAGCAGTACTTC,CASSPPSSYEQYF
NA,TRBV24-1,few,TRBJ1-1,TGTGCCACTCAGGACTGGAACACTGAAGCTTTCTTT,CATQDWNTEAFF
NA,TRBV12-3/TRBV12-4,NA,TRBJ1-5,TGTGCCAGCAGTTTAGGGGCTAGCAATCAGCCCCAGCATTTT,CASSLGASNQPQHF
NA,TRBV6-1,few,TRBJ2-2,TGTGCCAGCAGTCGAAGTCCCGGGACGGGGACCGGGGAGCTGTTTTTT,CASSRSPGTGTGELFF
TRBD2,TRBV28,few,TRBJ2-1,TGTGCCAGCAGTTTTGGTAGCGGGAGGCGCCTTGGCTACAATGAGCAGTTCTTC,CASSFGSGRRLGYNEQFF
NA,TRBV7-2,many,TRBJ2-2,TGTGCCAGCAGCTTAGGGTCCGGGGAGCTGTTTTTT,CASSLGSGELFF
NA,TRBV7-2,few,TRBJ2-7,TGTGCCAGCAGCCCCCTAGGGTACGAGCAGTACTTC,CASSPLGYEQYF
TRBD2,TRBV5-1,NA,TRBJ2-1,TGCGCCAGCAGCACGGGACTAGCTGTAGGGCCTCGTTCGGTGAATGAGCAGTTCTTC,CASSTGLAVGPRSVNEQFF
NA,TRBV30,NA,TRBJ1-2,TGTGCCCGGGCAACAGGTGCCTATGGCTACACCTTC,CARATGAYGYTF
NA,TRBV11-2,few,TRBJ1-1,TGTGCCAGCAGCTTAATCCTGGGGGCAGCTGAAGCTTTCTTT,CASSLILGAAEAFF
NA,TRBV9,NA,TRBJ2-3,TGTGCCAGCAGCGTAGACAGGCTGGAGGATACGCAGTATTTT,CASSVDRLEDTQYF
TRBD1,TRBV7-2,NA,TRBJ2-7,TGTGCCAGCAGCTTCCGGGACAGCCTCTCCTACGAGCAGTACTTC,CASSFRDSLSYEQYF
NA,TRBV11-2,once,TRBJ1-4,TGTGCCAGCAGCGCTACCCCGGGCCCCAATGAAAAACTGTTTTTT,CASSATPGPNEKLFF
TRBD2,TRBV2,NA,TRBJ2-7,TGTGCCAGCAGCTCTACTAGCGGGAGGGCAGACGAGCAGTACTTC,CASSSTSGRADEQYF
NA,TRBV6-5,NA,TRBJ1-1,TGTGCCAGCAGTTACTCGACGGACCCGGGGAGGGACACTGAAGCTTTCTTT,CASSYSTDPGRDTEAFF
TRBD1,TRBV5-1,NA,TRBJ1-2,TGCGCCAGCAGCTTTCTAGGGACAGGGGGCTATGGCTACACCTTC,CASSFLGTGGYGYTF
NA,TRBV25-1,NA,TRBJ2-7,TGTGCCAGCACCCGAAACCCCCAGGGGTACGAGCAGTACTTC,CASTRNPQGYEQYF
TRBD2,TRBV27,few,TRBJ2-3,TGTGCCAGCTCGCTAGCGGGATGGATCACATATACTCAGTATTTT,CASSLAGWITYTQYF
NA,TRBV11-2,few,TRBJ1-1,TGTGCCAGCAGCTTAGATCCCAACCCGTCCTCTGAAGCTTTCTTT,CASSLDPNPSSEAFF
NA,TRBV6-1,few,TRBJ2-7,TGTGCCAGCAGCCTTGGACCGGACTACGAGCAGTACTTC,CASSLGPDYEQYF
TRBD1,TRBV6-1,NA,TRBJ2-2,TGTGCCAGCAGAACAGGGGGCGGGGAGCTGTTTTTT,CASRTGGGELFF
TRBD2,TRBV9,NA,TRBJ2-3,TGTGCCAGCAGCGGGGGACTAGCGGGGATGACAGATACGCAGTATTTT,CASSGGLAGMTDTQYF
TRBD1,TRBV15,NA,TRBJ1-3,TGTGCCACAAGCAGAAACCGGACAGGGGGCACACCCTTCTCTGGAAACACCATATATTTT,CATSRNRTGGTPFSGNTIYF
TRBD2,TRBV27,few,TRBJ2-3,TGTGCCAGCTCGCTAGCGGGCGGGGTGGATACGCAGTATTTT,CASSLAGGVDTQYF
NA,TRBV5-1,NA,TRBJ1-1,TGCGCCAGCAGCTGGACCACATCTATGAACACTGAAGCTTTCTTT,CASSWTTSMNTEAFF
TRBD1,TRBV30,NA,TRBJ2-2,TGTGCCTGGGGACAGGGGGTATTCACCGGGGAGCTGTTTTTT,CAWGQGVFTGELFF
TRBD2,TRBV20-1,few,TRBJ2-7,TGCAGTGCTAGGGGGACTAGCGGGAGGTGGTACGAGCAGTACTTC,CSARGTSGRWYEQYF
NA,TRBV24-1,NA,TRBJ2-2,TGTGCCACCAGTGAAGGGGTGCTGGGGACCGGGGAGCTGTTTTTT,CATSEGVLGTGELFF
NA,TRBV20-1,NA,TRBJ2-3,TGCAGTGCTAGAGAGCGGTTGGACCCAGATACGCAGTATTTT,CSARERLDPDTQYF
TRBD1,TRBV13,few,TRBJ1-2,TGTGCCAGCAGCCGGGGAGAGACCGGACAGGGGAGTGTCTATGGCTACACCTTC,CASSRGETGQGSVYGYTF
NA,TRBV5-1,NA,TRBJ2-7,TGCGCCAGCAGCTCGACAGTGGGCTCCTACGAGCAGTACTTC,CASSSTVGSYEQYF
NA,TRBV6-1,large,TRBJ1-1,TGTGCCAGCAGTGAACCCGTGGACAGTCCAGAAAAAGCTTTCTTT,CASSEPVDSPEKAFF
NA,TRBV12-3/TRBV12-4,NA,TRBJ1-1,TGTGCCAGCAGTCCCACAGGGAACACTGAAGCTTTCTTT,CASSPTGNTEAFF
TRBD2,TRBV11-3,NA,TRBJ2-1,TGTGCCAGCAGCCGGGAGGGCCACAGTGAGCAGTTCTTC,CASSREGHSEQFF
NA,TRBV7-2,NA,TRBJ2-3,TGTGCCAGCAGTCCGACTACGTCCACAGATACGCAGTATTTT,CASSPTTSTDTQYF
NA,TRBV4-2,few,TRBJ2-1,TGTGCCAGCAGCCAAGAGCTACAGGGAAGGAACAATGAGCAGTTCTTC,CASSQELQGRNNEQFF
TRBD2,TRBV11-2,NA,TRBJ2-2,TGTGCCAGCATCCCTAGCGGGGGGGTGAACACCGGGGAGCTGTTTTTT,CASIPSGGVNTGELFF
NA,TRBV6-1,few,TRBJ1-6,TGTGCCAGCAGTGAGGTAGCCCGGGACGGATATTCACCCCTCCACTTT,CASSEVARDGYSPLHF
TRBD1,TRBV2,NA,TRBJ1-1,TGTGCCAGCAGTGTGGGGCAGGGGGGAGCTTTCTTT,CASSVGQGGAFF
TRBD2,TRBV6-2/TRBV6-3,few,TRBJ2-7,TGTGCCGGGGGGGGACTTTTCTACGAGCAGTACTTC,CAGGGLFYEQYF
TRBD1,TRBV5-1,few,TRBJ1-1,TGCGCCAGCAGCGCGACAGGGGGGCAGGACACTGAAGCTTTCTTT,CASSATGGQDTEAFF
NA,TRBV20-1,NA,TRBJ1-1,TGCAGTGCTAGAGTTGGCACAGGTACTGAAGCTTTCTTT,CSARVGTGTEAFF
NA,TRBV30,NA,TRBJ1-3,TGTGCCTGGAGTGTATGGGACACTGGAAACACCATATATTTT,CAWSVWDTGNTIYF